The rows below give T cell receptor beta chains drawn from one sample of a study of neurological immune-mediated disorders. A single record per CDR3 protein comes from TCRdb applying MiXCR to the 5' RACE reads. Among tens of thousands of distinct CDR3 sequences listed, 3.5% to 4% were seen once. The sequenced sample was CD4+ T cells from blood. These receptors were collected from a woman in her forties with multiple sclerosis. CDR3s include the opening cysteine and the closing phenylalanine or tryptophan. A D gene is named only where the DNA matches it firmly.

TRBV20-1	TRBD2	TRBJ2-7	CSAAGDYEQYF
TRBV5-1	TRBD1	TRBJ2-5	CASSTQGALGETQYF
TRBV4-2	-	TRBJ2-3	CASSQAGGLTDTQYF
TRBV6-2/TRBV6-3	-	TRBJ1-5	CASSRTGFVRTDQPQHF
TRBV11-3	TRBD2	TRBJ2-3	CASSKGLALTDTQYF
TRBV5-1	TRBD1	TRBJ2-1	CASSLVQGVSYNEQFF
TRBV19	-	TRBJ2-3	CASGASPDTQYF
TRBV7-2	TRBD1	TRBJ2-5	CASSATGKETQYF
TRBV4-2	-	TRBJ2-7	CASSREGAMDRGYEQYF
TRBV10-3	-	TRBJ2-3	CAISDSAVTDTQYF
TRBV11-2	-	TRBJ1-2	CASSLDRGTYGYTF
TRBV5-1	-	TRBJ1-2	CASRQDANGYTF
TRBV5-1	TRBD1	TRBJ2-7	CASSPMTGVALYEQYF
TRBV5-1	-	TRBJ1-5	CASSLEAGPYSNQPQHF
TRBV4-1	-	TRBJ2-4	CASSQGVVPGRETKNIQYF
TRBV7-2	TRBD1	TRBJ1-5	CASSPRQGYSNQPQHF
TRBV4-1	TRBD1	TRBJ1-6	CASSQGRGDRQSPLHF
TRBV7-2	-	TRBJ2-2	CASSVRWPIGELFF
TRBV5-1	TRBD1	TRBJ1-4	CASSRDRENEKLFF
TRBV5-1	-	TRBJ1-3	CASSLATGISGNTIYF
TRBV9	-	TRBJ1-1	CASSVVGVVNTEAFF
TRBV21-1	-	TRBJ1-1	CASSLGQVNTEAFF
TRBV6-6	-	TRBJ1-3	CASSYGRNTIYF
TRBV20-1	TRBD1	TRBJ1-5	CSARGGTGVYNQPQHF
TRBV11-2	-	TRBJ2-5	CASSLANYRETQYF
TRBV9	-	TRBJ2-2	CASSVDLTGELFF
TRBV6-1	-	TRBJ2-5	CASSVESEETQYF
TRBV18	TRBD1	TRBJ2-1	CASSLDRVPNEQFF
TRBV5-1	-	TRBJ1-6	CASSFIINSPLHF
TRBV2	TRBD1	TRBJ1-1	CASLLRGQGITEAFF
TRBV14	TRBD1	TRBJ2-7	CASSQADRGFSYEQYF
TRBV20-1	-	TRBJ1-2	CSARDNGGNYGYTF
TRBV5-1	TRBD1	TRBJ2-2	CASSLTGAGELFF
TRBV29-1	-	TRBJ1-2	CSVMGDYGYTF
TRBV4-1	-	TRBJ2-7	CASSQDGARGAYEQYF
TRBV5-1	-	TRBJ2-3	CASPSGLHLNTDTQYF
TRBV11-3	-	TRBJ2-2	CASRRTTGTGELFF
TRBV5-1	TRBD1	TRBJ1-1	CASTHPGQSNTEAFF
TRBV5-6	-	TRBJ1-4	CASSVVNEKLFF
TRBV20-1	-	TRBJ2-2	CSARGDNTGELFF
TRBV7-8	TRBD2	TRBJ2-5	CASSLEGGETQYF
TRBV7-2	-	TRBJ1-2	CASSPPGRRGYGYTF
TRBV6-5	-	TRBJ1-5	CASSPRGVNQPQHF
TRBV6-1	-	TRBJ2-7	CASGSGSAYEQYF
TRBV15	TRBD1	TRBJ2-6	CATSRDGVRGSGANVLTF
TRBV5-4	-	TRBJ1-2	CASSLAHGVGSNGYTF
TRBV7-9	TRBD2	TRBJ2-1	CASSRTSGEQFF